The rows below give T cell receptor beta chains drawn from one sample of a study of blood T cells in healthy people across ages. MiXCR, applied by TCRdb to the 5' RACE reads, yields one record per CDR3 protein. The top ten clones hold 23% of a sample with over 1,500,000 distinct CDR3 sequences, around 40% of them seen once. Material: blood. These receptors were obtained from a human donor in good health. CDR3s include the opening cysteine and the closing phenylalanine or tryptophan. Each record gives: clone size, D gene, J gene, V gene, CDR3 DNA, CDR3 protein. The D gene is left open where the match is weak. Some rows have no size entry. The others give once, few or many, or a class for an expanded clone.

few | NA | TRBJ1-2 | TRBV7-9 | TGTGCCAGCAGCTCCACAGGGCGCCTCTATGGCTACACCTTC | CASSSTGRLYGYTF
few | NA | TRBJ2-7 | TRBV5-6 | TGTGCCAGCAGAAAACGAACGACCTACGAGCAGTACTTC | CASRKRTTYEQYF
few | NA | TRBJ1-2 | TRBV6-6 | TGTGCCAGCAGTTACGGGACACAGGGACCGAACTATGGCTACACCTTC | CASSYGTQGPNYGYTF
NA | NA | TRBJ1-1 | TRBV7-9 | TGTGCCAGCAGCTTAGGTTCAGGGCTGAACACTGAAGCTTTCTTT | CASSLGSGLNTEAFF
NA | NA | TRBJ2-7 | TRBV20-1 | TGCAGTGCTAGGTCCCGGGACTCCTACGAGCAGTACTTC | CSARSRDSYEQYF
NA | NA | TRBJ2-5 | TRBV7-2 | TGTGCCAGCAGCTTGGTATTCAAAGAGACCCAGTACTTC | CASSLVFKETQYF
many | TRBD2 | TRBJ2-1 | TRBV4-3 | TGCGCCAGCAGCCAAGATCGGGGGGGTTATGAGCAGTTCTTC | CASSQDRGGYEQFF
NA | TRBD1 | TRBJ1-5 | TRBV6-2/TRBV6-3 | TGTGCCAGCAGTTATCCGGGACAGATCCTCTCTAGCAATCAGCCCCAGCATTTT | CASSYPGQILSSNQPQHF
NA | TRBD2 | TRBJ2-1 | TRBV4-3 | TGCGCCAGCAGTCCCGTAGCGGGGGATGACAATGAGCAGTTCTTC | CASSPVAGDDNEQFF
few | NA | TRBJ2-7 | TRBV6-6 | TGTGCCAGCAGTTACCGGCCCTTCTCCTACGAGCAGTACTTC | CASSYRPFSYEQYF
NA | TRBD1 | TRBJ2-5 | TRBV4-3 | TGCGCCAGCAGCCAACTTACAGGGGGTCAAGAGACCCAGTACTTC | CASSQLTGGQETQYF
few | NA | TRBJ2-3 | TRBV4-3 | TGCGCCAGCAGCCAAGGAACAGCGCCCACAGATACGCAGTATTTT | CASSQGTAPTDTQYF
NA | TRBD2 | TRBJ2-5 | TRBV11-2 | TGTGCCAGCAGCCGTGGACTAGCGGGGAAGGTGGAGACCCAGTACTTC | CASSRGLAGKVETQYF
NA | NA | TRBJ2-1 | TRBV7-2 | TGTGCCAGCAGCGCCCATAAGGGCCAACCCTCCTACAATGAGCAGTTCTTC | CASSAHKGQPSYNEQFF
NA | NA | TRBJ2-5 | TRBV5-5 | TGTGCCAGCAGTCCCAACCTTGGGTACCAAGAGACCCAGTACTTC | CASSPNLGYQETQYF
few | TRBD1 | TRBJ1-5 | TRBV15 | TGTGCCACCAGCATAGACAGGGGTGCGTCACAGCCCCAGCATTTT | CATSIDRGASQPQHF
once | NA | TRBJ1-1 | TRBV12-3/TRBV12-4 | TGTGCCAGCAGTTTGGGTCGGGTCTCGAACACTGAAGCTTTCTTT | CASSLGRVSNTEAFF
NA | NA | TRBJ2-7 | TRBV11-2 | TGTGCCAGCAGCTTAGATTATACAAAGCAGTACTTC | CASSLDYTKQYF
NA | TRBD1 | TRBJ1-5 | TRBV20-1 | TGCAGTGCTGGACAGGTCAATATAGATCAGCCCCAGCATTTT | CSAGQVNIDQPQHF
few | TRBD1 | TRBJ2-3 | TRBV29-1 | TGCAGCGTGAAAGGACAGGGGGCGACAGATACGCAGTATTTT | CSVKGQGATDTQYF
once | NA | TRBJ2-5 | TRBV7-2 | TGTGCCAGCAGCTTAAGTTACAGGGATGGGACCCAGTACTTC | CASSLSYRDGTQYF
NA | NA | TRBJ2-4 | TRBV12-3/TRBV12-4 | TGTGCCAGCAGGGAACTAGCCAAAAACATTCAGTACTTC | CASRELAKNIQYF
few | NA | TRBJ1-1 | TRBV12-3/TRBV12-4 | TGTGCCAGCAGACTTCTAAGCCAAAACACTGAAGCTTTCTTT | CASRLLSQNTEAFF
few | TRBD1 | TRBJ2-1 | TRBV7-2 | TGTGCCAGCAGCTTAACGTCGACAGGGTATGAGCAGTTCTTC | CASSLTSTGYEQFF
NA | NA | TRBJ2-2 | TRBV7-7 | TGTGCCAGCAGCTTGGACGACTCTGTGCCCGGGGAGCTGTTTTTT | CASSLDDSVPGELFF
NA | NA | TRBJ1-1 | TRBV28 | TGTGCCAGCAGTCAGGGTCGGGCTGAAGCTTTCTTT | CASSQGRAEAFF
NA | TRBD2 | TRBJ2-1 | TRBV6-2/TRBV6-3 | TGTGCCAGCAGTTACTCATTAGCGGGGGTCTACAATGAGCAGTTCTTC | CASSYSLAGVYNEQFF
NA | NA | TRBJ2-3 | TRBV5-1 | TGCGCCAGCAGCACTCAGGACGGTAGCACAGATACGCAGTATTTT | CASSTQDGSTDTQYF
few | TRBD1 | TRBJ2-1 | TRBV5-6 | TGTGCCAGCAGCTTGGGGACAGGCCTTCTACTTGACAATGAGCAGTTCTTC | CASSLGTGLLLDNEQFF
NA | NA | TRBJ2-1 | TRBV20-1 | TGCAGTGCTAACACCTGGACCAGGGAATTTGAGCAGTTCTTC | CSANTWTREFEQFF
NA | TRBD2 | TRBJ2-3 | TRBV20-1 | TGCAGTGCTAGAGATAGCGGGGGCGCAGTGACAGATACGCAGTATTTT | CSARDSGGAVTDTQYF
few | NA | TRBJ2-1 | TRBV5-5 | TGTGCCAGCAGCAAAGGGGGGGGCTCCTACAATGAGCAGTTCTTC | CASSKGGGSYNEQFF
few | NA | TRBJ1-4 | TRBV7-3 | TGTGCCAGCAGCTTAATACAGACTTATGAAAAACTGTTTTTT | CASSLIQTYEKLFF
few | NA | TRBJ2-7 | TRBV6-1 | TGTGCCAGCACAAGACAGGGAGGGACCTACGAGCAGTACTTC | CASTRQGGTYEQYF
NA | TRBD2 | TRBJ2-7 | TRBV3-1 | TGTGCCAGCAGCTCCCAGGGACTAGCGTTCCCCTACGAGCAGTACTTC | CASSSQGLAFPYEQYF
NA | NA | TRBJ2-3 | TRBV5-1 | TGCGCCAGCAGCTTGGAAGGTTATGACACAGATACGCAGTATTTT | CASSLEGYDTDTQYF
many | NA | TRBJ2-1 | TRBV24-1 | TGTGCCACCAGTGATTTTAAGATAAATGAGCAGTTCTTC | CATSDFKINEQFF
NA | NA | TRBJ2-7 | TRBV28 | TGTGCCAGCAGTTCGATGTTCCCGGGCGAGCAGTACTTC | CASSSMFPGEQYF
NA | NA | TRBJ2-3 | TRBV10-3 | TGTGCCATCAGTGACCCTCCCACAGATACGCAGTATTTT | CAISDPPTDTQYF
NA | NA | TRBJ2-1 | TRBV12-3/TRBV12-4 | TGTGCCAGCAGTTTAGCGGGGGCCCTATTCAATGAGCAGTTCTTC | CASSLAGALFNEQFF
NA | NA | TRBJ1-3 | TRBV6-5 | TGTGCCAGCAGCGGGGGAGGGGATTCTGGAAACACCATATATTTT | CASSGGGDSGNTIYF
NA | NA | TRBJ2-3 | TRBV19 | TGTGCCAGTAGTATGGACCTAGAGACGGGGCCCACAGATACGCAGTATTTT | CASSMDLETGPTDTQYF